The rows below give T cell receptor beta chains drawn from one sample of a study of naive and memory T cell subsets. TCRdb recomputed calls from the UMI-ligation and nested PCR reads with MiXCR, one row per CDR3 protein. The sample yields under 150,000 distinct CDR3 sequences, roughly a fifth seen once. Source material: naive CD8+ T cells from blood. The receptors were gathered from a human donor in good health. Both conserved end residues are part of each CDR3. A D gene is named only where the DNA matches it firmly. The size field is filled for only some rows; it gives once, few, many or a size class.

clone size	V gene	J gene	D gene	CDR3 protein	CDR3 DNA
few	TRBV15	TRBJ2-1	NA	CATSSGLGDEQFF	TGTGCCACCAGCAGTGGGCTGGGGGATGAGCAGTTCTTC
NA	TRBV18	TRBJ1-4	NA	CASSPGPQGLTTNEKLFF	TGTGCCAGCTCACCAGGCCCGCAGGGGTTAACAACTAATGAAAAACTGTTTTTT
NA	TRBV7-2	TRBJ2-2	NA	CASSPGRANTGELFF	TGTGCCAGCAGCCCCGGACGCGCGAACACCGGGGAGCTGTTTTTT
few	TRBV29-1	TRBJ1-4	TRBD1	CSVEPWDSEKLFF	TGCAGCGTGGAACCCTGGGACAGTGAAAAACTGTTTTTT
NA	TRBV27	TRBJ1-6	NA	CASSTLGQPALHF	TGTGCCAGCAGTACCCTCGGCCAACCAGCCCTCCACTTT
NA	TRBV29-1	TRBJ2-7	NA	CSVEVLNSYEQYF	TGCAGCGTTGAGGTCCTAAACTCCTACGAGCAGTACTTC
NA	TRBV10-1	TRBJ2-1	NA	CASSESGDWGMHEQFF	TGCGCCAGCAGTGAGTCAGGAGACTGGGGAATGCATGAGCAGTTCTTC
few	TRBV4-1	TRBJ2-7	NA	CASSVESGSSYEQYF	TGCGCCAGCTCGGTGGAATCCGGGAGCTCCTACGAGCAGTACTTC
few	TRBV29-1	TRBJ2-1	NA	CSAEESSYNEQFF	TGCAGCGCCGAAGAAAGCTCCTACAATGAGCAGTTCTTC
NA	TRBV20-1	TRBJ2-7	NA	CSARDMGANSYEQYF	TGCAGTGCTAGAGATATGGGCGCCAACTCCTACGAGCAGTACTTC
few	TRBV30	TRBJ1-1	TRBD1	CAWSVGGPEAFF	TGTGCCTGGAGTGTAGGGGGCCCTGAAGCTTTCTTT
NA	TRBV4-1	TRBJ1-2	NA	CASSLQMEAIYGYTF	TGCGCCAGCAGCCTTCAAATGGAAGCAATTTATGGCTACACCTTC
NA	TRBV12-3/TRBV12-4	TRBJ2-7	NA	CASSPGTLAYEQYF	TGTGCCAGCAGTCCCGGGACCCTCGCCTACGAGCAGTACTTC
NA	TRBV16	TRBJ1-2	NA	CASSQWEVANYGYTF	TGTGCCAGCAGCCAATGGGAGGTAGCTAACTATGGCTACACCTTC
few	TRBV20-1	TRBJ2-3	NA	CSARGGDTNTDTQYF	TGCAGTGCTAGAGGTGGAGACACCAACACAGATACGCAGTATTTT
NA	TRBV4-1	TRBJ2-1	NA	CASSQDASYNEQFF	TGCGCCAGCAGCCAAGACGCATCCTACAATGAGCAGTTCTTC
NA	TRBV27	TRBJ2-1	TRBD2	CASSFGTSSNEQFF	TGTGCCAGCAGTTTTGGGACTAGCAGTAATGAGCAGTTCTTC
NA	TRBV18	TRBJ2-7	NA	CASSPPYRDYSSYEQYF	TGTGCCAGCTCACCACCGTACAGGGATTATTCCTCCTACGAGCAGTACTTC
many	TRBV6-6	TRBJ1-1	TRBD1	CASSTGDRDTEAFF	TGTGCCAGCAGTACCGGGGACAGAGACACTGAAGCTTTCTTT
many	TRBV13	TRBJ2-5	NA	CASSPPKDSRPQYF	TGTGCCAGCAGCCCCCCTAAAGACTCCAGGCCACAGTACTTC
few	TRBV5-6	TRBJ2-2	NA	CASNPMGGLFSGELFF	TGTGCCAGCAACCCGATGGGTGGGCTGTTTTCCGGGGAGCTGTTTTTT
NA	TRBV27	TRBJ2-7	TRBD1	CASSTGTVDEQYF	TGTGCCAGCAGTACTGGGACAGTGGACGAGCAGTACTTC
NA	TRBV7-8	TRBJ2-3	TRBD2	CASSAGTSSADTQYF	TGTGCCAGCAGCGCCGGGACTAGCTCAGCAGATACGCAGTATTTT
NA	TRBV28	TRBJ2-1	TRBD2	CASSSLLSAGGYRSYNEQFF	TGTGCCAGCAGTTCCCTTCTATCAGCGGGAGGGTACCGCTCCTACAATGAGCAGTTCTTC
NA	TRBV5-6	TRBJ2-7	TRBD1	CASSFQGAYEQYF	TGTGCCAGCAGCTTTCAGGGGGCTTACGAGCAGTACTTC
NA	TRBV12-3/TRBV12-4	TRBJ1-2	NA	CASSLSHGYTF	TGTGCCAGCAGTTTATCCCATGGCTACACCTTC
NA	TRBV7-9	TRBJ2-1	TRBD2	CASRGLAGGGNEQFF	TGTGCCAGCAGGGGACTAGCGGGAGGGGGGAATGAGCAGTTCTTC